This T cell receptor (beta chain) was retrieved from a study of T-cell memory formation after mild COVID-19. Constant-segment-primed 5'RACE gave TCR alpha and TCR beta cDNA libraries with sample barcodes and UMIs. MiXCR, run by TCRdb on the 5' RACE reads, gives a single entry per CDR3 protein. This table has 180,000 or so distinct CDR3 sequences, around a tenth appearing once. There are many counts of this clonotype. V lost 6 bases and J lost 0, with 12 bases in between. The CDR3 is 15 amino acids. Sequencing was carried out using PBMCs or a T cell subset sorted from them (not recorded which). The clonotype comes from a man aged 18 to 29 who had mild COVID-19 (a few samples of this study predate the infection). Cell type and time point are not known. This chain connects TRBV12-3 or TRBV12-4 to TRBJ2-1, with a weak D call TRBD2 (6 bases). CDR3 residues: CASRPRGSSYNEQFF. CDR3 sequence (DNA): TGTGCCAGCAGGCCCCGGGGGAGCTCCTACAATGAGCAGTTCTTC.